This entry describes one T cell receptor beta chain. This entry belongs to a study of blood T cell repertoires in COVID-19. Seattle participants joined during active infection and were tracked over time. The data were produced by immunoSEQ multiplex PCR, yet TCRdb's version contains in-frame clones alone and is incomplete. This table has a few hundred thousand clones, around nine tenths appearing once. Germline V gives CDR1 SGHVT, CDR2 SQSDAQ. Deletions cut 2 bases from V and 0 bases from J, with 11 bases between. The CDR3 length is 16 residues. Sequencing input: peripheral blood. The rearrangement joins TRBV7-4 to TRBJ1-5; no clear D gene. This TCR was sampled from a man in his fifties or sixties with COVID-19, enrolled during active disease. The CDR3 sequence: CASSLNLKLSNQPQHF. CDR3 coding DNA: TGTGCCAGCAGCTTAAACTTGAAGCTTAGCAATCAGCCCCAGCATTTT.